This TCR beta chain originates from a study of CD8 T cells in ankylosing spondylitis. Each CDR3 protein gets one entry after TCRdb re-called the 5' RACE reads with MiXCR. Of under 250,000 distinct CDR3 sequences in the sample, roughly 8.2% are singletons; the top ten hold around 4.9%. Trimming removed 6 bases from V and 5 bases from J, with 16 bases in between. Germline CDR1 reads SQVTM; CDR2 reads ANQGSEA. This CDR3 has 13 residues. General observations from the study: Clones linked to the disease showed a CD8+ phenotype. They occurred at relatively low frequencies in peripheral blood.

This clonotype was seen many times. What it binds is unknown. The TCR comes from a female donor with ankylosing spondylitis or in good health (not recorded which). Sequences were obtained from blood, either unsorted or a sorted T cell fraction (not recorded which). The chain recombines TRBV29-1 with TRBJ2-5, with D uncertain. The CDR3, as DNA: TGCAGCGTGATGTCCCCCCCTGCTGAGACCCAGTACTTC. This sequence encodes CSVMSPPAETQYF.